These 23 T cell receptor beta chains share one sample of origin, sequenced in a study of cytomegalovirus exposure and HLA in healthy donors. A multiplex PCR was run with 60 Vbeta primers and 13 Jbeta primers. Sequencing used immunoSEQ multiplex PCR; TCRdb keeps in-frame clones, though not all of them. Counted here are 140,000 or so clones, 80% occurring once; the ten biggest clones make up roughly 4.5%. Sequenced: PBMCs. Receptors were obtained from a man aged 40-50 years in good health and CMV-seronegative.

This rearrangement joins TRBV19 to TRBJ2-7; TRBD1 matches at 10 bases. The germline V gene has CDR1 LNHDA and CDR2 SQIVND (reference sequence). The CDR3 contains 15 residues. V lost 4 bases and J lost 6; bases outside the gene matches: 9. The CDR3 DNA is TGTGCCAGTAGTACCCGGGACAGGGGTACGGGCGAGCAGTACTTC. It yields the protein CASSTRDRGTGEQYF.

The chain couples TRBV7-2 to TRBJ2-2, with TRBD2 as a possible D gene (7 bases). V was cut by 1 base and J by 4 bases, with 10 bases left in between. CDR1 and CDR2 (germline): SGHTA, FQGNSA. The CDR3 sequence is 15 residues long. The CDR3 coding sequence is TGTGCCAGCAGCTTAGAGGGGGGGTTCACCGGGGAGCTGTTTTTT. This codes for CASSLEGGFTGELFF.

This chain links TRBV13 with TRBJ2-2; D not resolved. Germline assignment: CDR1 PRHDT and CDR2 FYEKMQ (reference sequence). The CDR3 runs 15 residues. The V end lost 0 bases, the J end lost 0 bases, and 5 bases lay between the germline ends. CDR3 loop: CASSLGGPNTGELFF. For the CDR3, the DNA is TGTGCCAGCAGCTTAGGGGGCCCGAACACCGGGGAGCTGTTTTTT.

V gene TRBV2 combines with J gene TRBJ2-7; 7 nucleotides align to TRBD1. The germline gives CDR1 SNHLY, CDR2 FYNNEI. V trimming: 5 bases; J trimming: 1 base; junction bases outside the gene matches: 5. The CDR3 extends over 14 amino acids. In nucleotides, the CDR3 is TGTGCCAGCAGTACCCGACAGGGATCCTACGAGCAGTACTTC. Amino acids: CASSTRQGSYEQYF.

This clone was seen just once. The chain is built from TRBV19 and TRBJ1-1, with a tentative D call TRBD1 (6 bases). This CDR3 spans 14 amino acids. Between the trimmed V and J ends, which lost 5 bases and 1 base, there was a span of 11 bases. Germline V lookup: CDR1 LNHDA, CDR2 SQIVND (reference sequence). The CDR3 region has the DNA TGTGCCAGTAGTTCGGACAGTTGGAACACTGAAGCTTTCTTT. This translates into CASSSDSWNTEAFF.

The rearrangement links TRBV2 to TRBJ2-7; D may be TRBD2 (6 bases). Per germline, CDR1 SNHLY and CDR2 FYNNEI. V lost 2 bases and J 2 bases, leaving 10 bases between the germline ends. This CDR3 region has 14 residues. This CDR3 is CASSEYGGAYEQYF. In nucleotides, the CDR3 is TGTGCCAGCAGTGAATACGGGGGTGCCTACGAGCAGTACTTC. The variable domain in full, completed from reference TRBV2 and TRBJ2-7, reads EPEVTQTPSHQVTQMGQEVILRCVPISNHLYFYWYRQILGQKVEFLVSFYNNEISEKSEIFDDQFSVERPDGSNFTLKIRSTKLEDSAMYFCASSEYGGAYEQYFGPGTRLTVT.

Of note for this clone: This CDR3 is missing its conserved last phenylalanine or tryptophan, likely due to a read error. This chain links TRBV27 with TRBJ2-2; 9 nucleotides align to TRBD1. After removal of 0 bases from V and 4 bases from J, the junction contained 3 bases not matched to a gene. The length of the CDR3 is 16 residues. Germline assignment: CDR1 MNHEY and CDR2 SMNVEV (reference sequence). The CDR3, as DNA: TGTGCCAGCAGTTTATCCCCACAGGGGGCCACCGGGGAGCTGTTTGTT. Encoded protein: CASSLSPQGATGELFV.

The gene calls are TRBV5-1 and TRBJ1-2; TRBD1 matches 8 bases. V was pared by 3 bases and J by 4 bases, with 5 bases of the junction left unmatched. The CDR3 is made up of 14 amino acids. From germline, CDR1 is SGHRS and CDR2 YFSETQ. The CDR3, as DNA: TGCGCCAGCAGCTCAGACAGGGGATTCTATGGCTACACCTTC. Translated: CASSSDRGFYGYTF.

The rearrangement uses TRBV7-2 and TRBJ2-7, with 9 positions matching TRBD1. Germline V gives CDR1 SGHTA, CDR2 FQGNSA. V lost 7 bases, J lost 5 bases, and 9 bases stayed unmatched. This CDR3 comprises 14 residues. In nucleotides, the CDR3 is TGTGCCAGCACTGCGGGACAGGGTGGCCACGAGCAGTACTTC. It encodes CASTAGQGGHEQYF. Full variable domain (rest looked up from reference TRBV7-2 and TRBJ2-7): GAGVSQSPSNKVTEKGKDVELRCDPISGHTALYWYRQSLGQGLEFLIYFQGNSAPDKSGLPSDRFSAERTGGSVSTLTIQRTQQEDSAVYLCASTAGQGGHEQYFGPGTRLTVT.

This clone has a single count. The CDR3 here is CASSLRELAEKLFF. The CDR3 nucleotides read TGTGCCAGTAGTTTGCGGGAGCTTGCTGAAAAACTGTTTTTT. The chain carries TRBV19 and TRBJ1-4; no clear D gene. Germline V gives CDR1 LNHDA, CDR2 SQIVND (reference sequence). With 5 bases removed from V and 7 bases from J, the gap between germline ends came to 14 bases. CDR3 length: 14 amino acids.

This clone has a single count. This chain uses TRBV14 with TRBJ2-7, with 7 bases matching TRBD2. CDR1 is SGHDN and CDR2 is FVKESK in the germline V gene. Trimming at V came to 2 bases and at J to 0 bases, leaving 4 bases not matched to a gene. The CDR3 is 15 residues long. The CDR3 loop is CASSQLGGISYEQYF. DNA for the CDR3: TGTGCCAGCAGCCAATTGGGAGGGATCTCCTACGAGCAGTACTTC.

The chain joins TRBV28 to TRBJ2-7; TRBD1 aligns across 9 bases. Looked up from germline, CDR1 is MDHEN and CDR2 is SYDVKM. With 3 bases clipped from V and 3 bases from J, the junction kept 9 bases outside the gene matches. The CDR3 spans 16 residues. The chain's CDR3 is CASSFGGQGTNYEQYF. As DNA, the CDR3 is TGTGCCAGCAGTTTCGGCGGACAGGGGACTAACTACGAGCAGTACTTC.

The chain uses TRBV5-1 and TRBJ1-3; D is undetermined. CDR1 is SGHRS and CDR2 is YFSETQ in the germline V gene. V was trimmed by 4 bases and J by 3 bases, leaving 11 bases between them. This CDR3 has 14 residues. As DNA, the CDR3 is TGCGCCAGCAGCGCCGCGGGTGATGGAAACACCATATATTTT. Amino acid sequence: CASSAAGDGNTIYF. Variable domain in full (rest from reference TRBV5-1 and TRBJ1-3): KAGVTQTPRYLIKTRGQQVTLSCSPISGHRSVSWYQQTPGQGLQFLFEYFSETQRNKGNFPGRFSGRQFSNSRSEMNVSTLELGDSALYLCASSAAGDGNTIYFGEGSWLTVV.

This clone was recorded a few times. The chain carries TRBV2 and TRBJ1-1; no clear D. The V end was cut by 2 bases, the J end by 11 bases, with 12 bases between. The CDR3 spans 12 residues. Germline assignment: CDR1 SNHLY and CDR2 FYNNEI. The CDR3: CASSENGDGAFF. The CDR3 region has the DNA TGTGCCAGCAGTGAAAACGGGGATGGCGCTTTCTTT.

The chain carries TRBV27 and TRBJ2-5; 8 nucleotides line up with TRBD1. This CDR3 has 13 amino acids. Trimming at V came to 8 bases and at J to 5 bases, leaving 7 bases not matched to a gene. Germline V CDR1 and CDR2: MNHEY, SMNVEV (reference sequence). The CDR3 nucleotides read TGTGCCAGCCTTGACAGGGGTCGTGAGACCCAGTACTTC. Protein: CASLDRGRETQYF.

This chain uses TRBV11-3 with TRBJ2-5; maybe TRBD2 (5 bases). The J call is doubtful: the DNA matches TRBJ2-7 better. There are 14 residues in the CDR3. The germline CDR1 and CDR2 sequences are SGHNT and YENEEA. The CDR3 sequence: CASSLFPGNYEQYF. The CDR3 DNA reads TGTGCCAGCAGCCTCTTTCCGGGAAACTACGAGCAGTACTTC.

The CDR3 DNA is TGTGCCAGCAGCGTAGAAGACAGGGGATACGAGCAGTACTTC. Translated: CASSVEDRGYEQYF. V usage is TRBV9 and J usage is TRBJ2-5; 8 bases align to TRBD1. Gene TRBJ2-7 matches the end of the DNA better, so the J call may be wrong. This CDR3 is built from 14 residues. Germline lookup yields CDR1 SGDLS and CDR2 YYNGEE.

This sequence joins TRBV7-9 and TRBJ2-6; the match to TRBD1 covers 9 bases. Per the germline V gene, CDR1 is SEHNR and CDR2 is FQNEAQ (reference sequence). The CDR3 has 19 residues. J lost 0 bases, V lost 2 bases, and 8 bases had no gene match. This CDR3 reads CASSLTGGGGVSGANVLTF. DNA of the CDR3: TGTGCCAGCAGCTTAACAGGGGGCGGAGGTGTCTCTGGGGCCAACGTCCTGACTTTC. Based on the CDR3 plus reference TRBV7-9 and TRBJ2-6, the full variable domain is DTGVSQNPRHKITKRGQNVTFRCDPISEHNRLYWYRQTLGQGPEFLTYFQNEAQLEKSRLLSDRFSAERPKGSFSTLEIQRTEQGDSAMYLCASSLTGGGGVSGANVLTFGAGSRLTVL.

The J gene is TRBJ2-7, the V gene TRBV19, with TRBD1 identical over 10 bases. Unmatched junction bases numbered 4, after V lost 5 bases and J lost 3 bases. This CDR3 region has 14 residues. CDR1 and CDR2 from the germline V gene are LNHDA and SQIVND (reference sequence). The CDR3, as DNA: TGTGCCAGTAGTTCGGGACAGGGGAACTACGAGCAGTACTTC. The encoded protein is CASSSGQGNYEQYF.

Here the CDR3 reads CASSFGTAYEQYF. The CDR3 coding sequence is TGTGCCAGCAGCTTTGGGACAGCCTACGAGCAGTACTTC. The J gene is TRBJ2-5, the V gene TRBV5-6, with 7 bases aligning to TRBD1. Judging by the DNA end, TRBJ2-7 fits better; the J call may be wrong. Germline V lookup: CDR1 SGHDT, CDR2 YYEEEE. The CDR3 sequence is 13 residues long.

The gene calls are TRBV6-5 and TRBJ1-4; no firm D call. The CDR3 extends over 15 amino acids. Trimming cost V 2 bases and J 0 bases, with 7 bases left between them. The germline V gene encodes CDR1 MNHEY and CDR2 SVGAGI. The CDR3 region is CASSYVGATNEKLFF. The DNA for the CDR3 is TGTGCCAGCAGTTACGTCGGGGCAACTAATGAAAAACTGTTTTTT.

The V call is TRBV10-3, the J call TRBJ1-4; D ambiguous. The germline V gene encodes CDR1 ENHRY and CDR2 SYGVKD. Trimming removed 3 bases from V and 7 bases from J, with 15 bases in between. CDR3 length equals 15 residues. CDR3 amino acids: CAISDRGGQAEKLFF. As DNA, the CDR3 is TGTGCCATCAGTGACCGGGGAGGCCAGGCTGAAAAACTGTTTTTT.

This chain uses TRBV7-9 with TRBJ2-5, with 11 bases fitting TRBD2. CDR3 length equals 16 residues. Germline values: CDR1 SEHNR, CDR2 FQNEAQ (reference sequence). V trimming: 5 bases; J trimming: 3 bases; junction bases outside the gene matches: 8. The CDR3 protein is CASSTHSGGAEETQYF. In nucleotides, the CDR3 is TGTGCCAGCAGCACTCATAGCGGGGGGGCAGAAGAGACCCAGTACTTC.